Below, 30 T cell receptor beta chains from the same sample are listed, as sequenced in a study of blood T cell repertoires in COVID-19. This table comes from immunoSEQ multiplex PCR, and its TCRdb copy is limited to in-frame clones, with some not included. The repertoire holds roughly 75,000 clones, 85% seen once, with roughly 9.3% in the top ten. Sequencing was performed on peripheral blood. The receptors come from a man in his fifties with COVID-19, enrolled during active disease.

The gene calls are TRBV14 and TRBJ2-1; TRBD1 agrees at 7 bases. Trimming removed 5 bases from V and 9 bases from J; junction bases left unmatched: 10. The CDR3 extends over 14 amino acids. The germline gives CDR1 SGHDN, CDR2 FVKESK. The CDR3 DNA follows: TGTGCCAGCAGCAGGGGGTGGGCAGGGGGTGAGCAGTTCTTC. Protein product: CASSRGWAGGEQFF.

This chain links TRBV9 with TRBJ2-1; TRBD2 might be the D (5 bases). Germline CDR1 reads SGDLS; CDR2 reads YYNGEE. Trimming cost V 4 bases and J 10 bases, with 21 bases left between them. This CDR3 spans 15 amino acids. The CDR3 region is CASSPTGRVDFEQFF. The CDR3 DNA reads TGTGCCAGCAGCCCCACCGGGCGGGTAGATTTCGAGCAGTTCTTC.

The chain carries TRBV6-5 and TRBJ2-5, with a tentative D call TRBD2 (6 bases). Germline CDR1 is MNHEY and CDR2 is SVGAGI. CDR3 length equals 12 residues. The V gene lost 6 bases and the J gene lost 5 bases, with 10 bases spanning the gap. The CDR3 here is CASSPGGETQYF. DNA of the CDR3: TGTGCCAGCAGCCCCGGGGGTGAGACCCAGTACTTC.

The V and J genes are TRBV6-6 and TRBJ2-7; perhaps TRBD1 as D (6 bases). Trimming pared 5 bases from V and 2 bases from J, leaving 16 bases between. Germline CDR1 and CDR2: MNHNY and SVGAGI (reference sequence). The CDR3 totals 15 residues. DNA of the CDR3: TGTGCCAGCAGTAATCGACAGGACGAACCCTACGAGCAGTACTTC. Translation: CASSNRQDEPYEQYF.

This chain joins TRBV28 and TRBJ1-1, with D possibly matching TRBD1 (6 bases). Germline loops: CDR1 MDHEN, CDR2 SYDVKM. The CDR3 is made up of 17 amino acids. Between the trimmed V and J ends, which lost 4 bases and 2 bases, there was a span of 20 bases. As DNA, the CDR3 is TGTGCCAGCAGTTGGGTGGACAGTTCGGAGAGAAACACTGAAGCTTTCTTT. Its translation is CASSWVDSSERNTEAFF.

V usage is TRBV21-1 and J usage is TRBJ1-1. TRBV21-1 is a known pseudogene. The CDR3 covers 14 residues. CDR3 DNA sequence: TGTGCCAGCCTTGGGAGGGGGGTTAACACTGAAGCTTTCTTT. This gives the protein CASLGRGVNTEAFF.

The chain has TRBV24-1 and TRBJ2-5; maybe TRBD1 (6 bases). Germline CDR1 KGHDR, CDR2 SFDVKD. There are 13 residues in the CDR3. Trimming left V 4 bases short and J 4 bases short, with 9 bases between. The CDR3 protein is CATSEQGRETQYF. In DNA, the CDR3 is TGTGCCACCAGTGAGCAGGGGCGAGAGACCCAGTACTTC.

The CDR3 sequence: CASSFSGIVNTIYF. CDR3 nucleotides: TGTGCCAGCAGCTTCTCAGGGATAGTAAACACCATATATTTT. This chain joins TRBV11-2 and TRBJ1-3; possibly TRBD1 for D (5 bases). Germline CDR1 reads SGHAT; CDR2 reads FQNNGV. Trimming left V 3 bases short and J 6 bases short, with 12 bases between. The CDR3 consists of 14 residues.

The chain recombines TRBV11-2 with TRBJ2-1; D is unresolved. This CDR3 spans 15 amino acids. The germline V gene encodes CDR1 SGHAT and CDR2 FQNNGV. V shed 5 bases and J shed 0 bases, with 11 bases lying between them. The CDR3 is CASSQRSASYNEQFF. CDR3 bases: TGTGCCAGCAGCCAACGGAGCGCCTCCTACAATGAGCAGTTCTTC.

For the CDR3, the DNA is TGTGCCAGCCGCGCCCAGGGTGCAACTAATGAAAAACTGTTTTTT. Residues: CASRAQGATNEKLFF. The chain carries TRBV19 and TRBJ1-4, with a possible D match to TRBD1 (5 bases). The CDR3 totals 15 residues. The V and J ends lost 9 bases and 0 bases respectively, with 14 bases between them. Germline V CDR1 and CDR2: LNHDA, SQIVND (reference sequence).

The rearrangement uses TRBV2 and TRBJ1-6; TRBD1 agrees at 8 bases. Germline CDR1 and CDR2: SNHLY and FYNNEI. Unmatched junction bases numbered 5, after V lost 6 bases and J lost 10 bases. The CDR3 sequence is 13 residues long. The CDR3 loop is CASSEGQVSPLHF. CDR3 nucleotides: TGTGCCAGCAGCGAGGGACAGGTATCACCCCTCCACTTT.

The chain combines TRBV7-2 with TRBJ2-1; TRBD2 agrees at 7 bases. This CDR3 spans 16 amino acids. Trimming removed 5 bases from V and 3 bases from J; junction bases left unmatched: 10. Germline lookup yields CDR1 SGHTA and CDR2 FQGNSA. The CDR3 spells CASSRAIGLVYNEQFF. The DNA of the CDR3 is TGTGCCAGCAGCAGAGCCATCGGACTAGTCTACAATGAGCAGTTCTTC.

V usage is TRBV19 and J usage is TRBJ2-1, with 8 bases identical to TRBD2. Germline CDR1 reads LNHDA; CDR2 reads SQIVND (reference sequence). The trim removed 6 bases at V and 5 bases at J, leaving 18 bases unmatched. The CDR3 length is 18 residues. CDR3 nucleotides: TGTGCCAGTAGCACCCCGTTTTTTGGACTAGCAGAAAACAATGAGCAGTTCTTC. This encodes CASSTPFFGLAENNEQFF.

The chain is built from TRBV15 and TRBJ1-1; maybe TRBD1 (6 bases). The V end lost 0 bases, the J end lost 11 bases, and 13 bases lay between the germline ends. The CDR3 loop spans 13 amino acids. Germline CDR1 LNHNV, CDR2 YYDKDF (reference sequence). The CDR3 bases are TGTGCCACCAGCAGAGATCCGACAGGCGGTGCTTTCTTT. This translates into CATSRDPTGGAFF.

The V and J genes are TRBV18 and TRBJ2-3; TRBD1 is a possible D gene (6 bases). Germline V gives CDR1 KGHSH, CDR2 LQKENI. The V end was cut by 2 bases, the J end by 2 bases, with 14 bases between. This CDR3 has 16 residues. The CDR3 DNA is TGTGCCAGCTCACCAAATCTGTCAGGGGTCACAGATACGCAGTATTTT. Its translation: CASSPNLSGVTDTQYF.

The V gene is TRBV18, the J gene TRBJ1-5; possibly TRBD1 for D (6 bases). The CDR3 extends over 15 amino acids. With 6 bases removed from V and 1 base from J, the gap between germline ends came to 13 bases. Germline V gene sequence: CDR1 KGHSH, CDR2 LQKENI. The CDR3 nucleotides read TGTGCCAGCTCGTTATTACAGGGAAGCAATCAGCCCCAGCATTTT. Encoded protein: CASSLLQGSNQPQHF.

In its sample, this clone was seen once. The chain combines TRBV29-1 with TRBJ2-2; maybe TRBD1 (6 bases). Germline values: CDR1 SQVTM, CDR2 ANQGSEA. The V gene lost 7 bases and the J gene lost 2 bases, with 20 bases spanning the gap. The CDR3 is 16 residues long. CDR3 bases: TGCAGCGCCTTGGGGGCCTTTGGGGGCAACACCGGGGAGCTGTTTTTT. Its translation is CSALGAFGGNTGELFF.

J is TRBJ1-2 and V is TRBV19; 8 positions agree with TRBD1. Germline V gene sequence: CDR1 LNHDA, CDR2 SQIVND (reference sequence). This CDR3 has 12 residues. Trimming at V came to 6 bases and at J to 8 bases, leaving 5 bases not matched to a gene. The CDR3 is CASSDRGRGYTF. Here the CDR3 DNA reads TGTGCCAGTAGCGACAGGGGTCGGGGCTACACCTTC.

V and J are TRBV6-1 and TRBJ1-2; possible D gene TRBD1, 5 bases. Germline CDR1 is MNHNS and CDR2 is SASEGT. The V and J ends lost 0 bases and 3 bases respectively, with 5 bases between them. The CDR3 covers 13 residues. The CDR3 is CASSEAGDYGYTF. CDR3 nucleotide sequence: TGTGCCAGCAGTGAAGCAGGGGACTATGGCTACACCTTC.

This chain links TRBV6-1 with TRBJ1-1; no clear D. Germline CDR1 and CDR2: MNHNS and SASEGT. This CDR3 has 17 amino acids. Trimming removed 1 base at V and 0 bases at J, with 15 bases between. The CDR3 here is CASSEVRGGGLNTEAFF. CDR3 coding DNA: TGTGCCAGCAGTGAAGTACGGGGAGGAGGGCTGAACACTGAAGCTTTCTTT.

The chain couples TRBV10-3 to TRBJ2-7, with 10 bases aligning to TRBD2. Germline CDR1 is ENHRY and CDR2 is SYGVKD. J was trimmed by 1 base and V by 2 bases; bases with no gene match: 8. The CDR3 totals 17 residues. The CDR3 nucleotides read TGTGCCATCAGTGAGCCGGGACTAGCGAGGTGGTCCTACGAGCAGTACTTC. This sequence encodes CAISEPGLARWSYEQYF.

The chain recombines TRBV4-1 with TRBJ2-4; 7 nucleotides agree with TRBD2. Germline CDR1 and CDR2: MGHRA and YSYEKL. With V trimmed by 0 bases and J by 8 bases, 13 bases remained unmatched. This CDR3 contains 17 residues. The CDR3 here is CASSQDRQGGPSDIQYF. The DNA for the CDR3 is TGCGCCAGCAGCCAAGATCGGCAGGGAGGGCCTTCTGACATTCAGTACTTC.

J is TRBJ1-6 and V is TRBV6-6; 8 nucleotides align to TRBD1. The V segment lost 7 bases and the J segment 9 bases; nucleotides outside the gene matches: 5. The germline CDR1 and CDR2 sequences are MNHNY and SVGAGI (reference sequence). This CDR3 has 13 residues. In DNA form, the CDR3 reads TGTGCCAGCAAGGACAGGGAAGGTTCACCCCTCCACTTT. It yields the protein CASKDREGSPLHF.

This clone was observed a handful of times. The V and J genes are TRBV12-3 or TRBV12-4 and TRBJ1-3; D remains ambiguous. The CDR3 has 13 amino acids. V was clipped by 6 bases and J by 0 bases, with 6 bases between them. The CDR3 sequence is CASSFSSGNTIYF. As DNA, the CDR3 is TGTGCCAGCAGCTTCAGCTCTGGAAACACCATATATTTT.

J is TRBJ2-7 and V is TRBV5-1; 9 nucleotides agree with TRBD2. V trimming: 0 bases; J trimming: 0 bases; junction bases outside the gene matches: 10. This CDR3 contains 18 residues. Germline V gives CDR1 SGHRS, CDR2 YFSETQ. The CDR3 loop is CASSLVLAGGPGSYEQYF. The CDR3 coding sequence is TGCGCCAGCAGCTTGGTGCTGGCGGGAGGGCCTGGCTCCTACGAGCAGTACTTC.

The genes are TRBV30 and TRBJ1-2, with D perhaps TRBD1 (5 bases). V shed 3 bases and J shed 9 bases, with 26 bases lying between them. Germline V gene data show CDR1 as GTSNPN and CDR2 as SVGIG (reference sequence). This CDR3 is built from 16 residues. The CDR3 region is CAWRLLTGGNRRSYTF. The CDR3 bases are TGTGCCTGGAGACTCCTCACGGGGGGGAACAGGAGGAGCTACACCTTC.

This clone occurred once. CDR3 bases: TGTGCCAGCGGGCGACCGAACAATAATTCACCCCTCCACTTT. Amino acids: CASGRPNNNSPLHF. The genes are TRBV28 and TRBJ1-6; D is unresolved. Deletions cut 8 bases from V and 5 bases from J, with 13 bases between. The CDR3 totals 14 residues. CDR1 is MDHEN and CDR2 is SYDVKM in the germline V gene. Drawing the rest from reference TRBV28 and TRBJ1-6, the complete variable domain is DVKVTQSSRYLVKRTGEKVFLECVQDMDHENMFWYRQDPGLGLRLIYFSYDVKMKEKGDIPEGYSVSREKKERFSLILESASTNQTSMYLCASGRPNNNSPLHFGNGTRLTVT.

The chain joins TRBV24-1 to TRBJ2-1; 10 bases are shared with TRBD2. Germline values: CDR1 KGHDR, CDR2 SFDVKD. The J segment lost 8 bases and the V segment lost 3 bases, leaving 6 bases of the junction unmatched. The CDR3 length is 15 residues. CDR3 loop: CATSDRSGRVYEQFF. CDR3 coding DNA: TGTGCCACCAGTGATAGGAGCGGGAGGGTCTATGAGCAGTTCTTC.

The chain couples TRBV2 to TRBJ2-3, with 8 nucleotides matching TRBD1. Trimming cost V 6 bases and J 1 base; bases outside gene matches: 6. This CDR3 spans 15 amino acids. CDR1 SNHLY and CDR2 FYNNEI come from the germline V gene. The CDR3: CASRTAGGGTDTQYF. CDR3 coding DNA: TGTGCCAGCAGAACTGCAGGGGGCGGCACAGATACGCAGTATTTT.

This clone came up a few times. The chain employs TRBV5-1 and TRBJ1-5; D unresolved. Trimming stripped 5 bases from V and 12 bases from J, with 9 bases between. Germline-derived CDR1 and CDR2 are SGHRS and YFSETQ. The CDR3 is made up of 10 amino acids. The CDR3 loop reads CASRKHNQHF. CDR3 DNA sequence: TGCGCCAGCAGGAAACATAACCAGCATTTT.